Listed below are T cell receptor beta chains from one sample, sequenced in a study of T cells after yellow fever vaccination. TCRdb passed the 5' RACE reads through MiXCR, listing each CDR3 protein once. The sample consists of around 610,000 distinct CDR3 sequences, 13% of them appearing once. The sequencing used PBMCs, collected on the day of the yellow fever booster vaccination. The receptors come from a man aged 25-45 years who received the YFV17D yellow fever vaccine. Both conserved end residues are part of each CDR3. A D gene is named only where the DNA matches it firmly. The listing skips clone size in some rows; elsewhere it reads once, few, many or a size class.

v_call	j_call	d_call	clone_size	cdr3_aa	cdr3_nt
TRBV4-3	TRBJ1-6	NA	NA	CASSQDRARSPLHF	TGCGCCAGCAGCCAAGACAGGGCGCGTTCACCCCTCCACTTT
TRBV29-1	TRBJ1-1	NA	few	CSVEQLTGNTEAFF	TGCAGCGTTGAACAACTCACAGGGAACACTGAAGCTTTCTTT
TRBV7-2	TRBJ2-3	TRBD2	NA	CASSRGLAGAVDTQYF	TGTGCCAGCAGCCGGGGACTAGCGGGAGCGGTAGATACGCAGTATTTT
TRBV5-1	TRBJ2-1	TRBD2	few	CASSQVAGGDEQFF	TGCGCCAGCAGCCAAGTAGCGGGAGGGGACGAGCAGTTCTTC
TRBV6-2/TRBV6-3	TRBJ1-1	TRBD1	NA	CASRFQAGTVNTEAFF	TGTGCCAGCAGATTTCAAGCCGGGACAGTCAACACTGAAGCTTTCTTT
TRBV12-3/TRBV12-4	TRBJ2-3	NA	many	CASSFEGSTDTQYF	TGTGCCAGCAGTTTCGAAGGCAGCACAGATACGCAGTATTTT
TRBV7-2	TRBJ1-5	NA	few	CASSRVSRANQPQHF	TGTGCCAGCAGCCGGGTCTCCAGGGCAAATCAGCCCCAGCATTTT
TRBV28	TRBJ2-3	TRBD1	NA	CASRLTGQGSDTQYF	TGTGCCAGCAGACTCACCGGACAGGGTTCGGATACGCAGTATTTT
TRBV29-1	TRBJ1-1	NA	few	CSVDTEAFF	TGCAGCGTTGACACTGAAGCTTTCTTT
TRBV5-1	TRBJ2-7	TRBD2	NA	CASSWTSGTSSYEQYF	TGCGCCAGCAGTTGGACTAGCGGGACCAGCTCCTACGAGCAGTACTTC
TRBV7-2	TRBJ1-1	TRBD1	few	CASSFQGAGVTEAFF	TGTGCCAGCAGCTTCCAGGGGGCCGGGGTAACTGAAGCTTTCTTT
TRBV10-2	TRBJ1-1	TRBD1	NA	CASSERDRGVNTEAFF	TGCGCCAGCAGTGAGAGGGACAGGGGGGTGAACACTGAAGCTTTCTTT
TRBV5-1	TRBJ2-1	TRBD1	NA	CASSRGGQGAEQFF	TGCGCCAGCAGCCGCGGCGGACAGGGGGCTGAGCAGTTCTTC
TRBV10-3	TRBJ2-5	NA	NA	CAISGRDNRETQYF	TGTGCCATCAGTGGCAGGGATAACAGAGAGACCCAGTACTTC
TRBV29-1	TRBJ2-1	TRBD2	NA	CSVVRTSVNEQFF	TGCAGCGTTGTTCGAACTAGCGTCAATGAGCAGTTCTTC
TRBV12-3/TRBV12-4	TRBJ1-1	NA	NA	CASRTPGASGEAFF	TGTGCCAGCAGGACGCCGGGTGCCTCCGGTGAAGCTTTCTTT
TRBV7-9	TRBJ2-1	TRBD1	NA	CASSLGQGIFKNEQFF	TGTGCCAGCAGCCTTGGACAGGGTATATTTAAGAATGAGCAGTTCTTC
TRBV20-1	TRBJ2-7	NA	NA	CSARDLGAGSYEQYF	TGCAGTGCTAGAGATCTAGGGGCAGGTTCCTACGAGCAGTACTTC
TRBV13	TRBJ2-7	NA	few	CASSRASTGPGRYF	TGTGCCAGCAGCCGGGCTAGCACTGGACCTGGGCGGTACTTC
TRBV14	TRBJ1-2	NA	NA	CASSQAGWGYGYTF	TGTGCCAGCAGCCAAGCCGGGTGGGGCTATGGCTACACCTTC
TRBV20-1	TRBJ2-6	NA	NA	CSARDLRQGVGGANVLTF	TGCAGTGCTAGAGATCTCAGGCAGGGCGTTGGAGGGGCCAACGTCCTGACTTTC
TRBV12-3/TRBV12-4	TRBJ2-1	TRBD2	NA	CASSFGTNNEQFF	TGTGCCAGCAGTTTTGGGACTAACAATGAGCAGTTCTTC
TRBV11-3	TRBJ2-2	TRBD2	few	CASSLTSGTNTGELFF	TGTGCCAGCAGCCTGACTAGCGGGACCAACACCGGGGAGCTGTTTTTT
TRBV20-1	TRBJ2-1	NA	NA	CSAPDPGRQGSEQFF	TGCAGTGCGCCTGACCCTGGGAGGCAGGGTAGTGAGCAGTTCTTC
TRBV12-3/TRBV12-4	TRBJ2-5	NA	few	CASSLDAGQETQYF	TGTGCCAGCAGTTTGGATGCCGGCCAAGAGACCCAGTACTTC
TRBV27	TRBJ2-2	TRBD2	NA	CTSRALAGVTGELFF	TGTACCAGCAGAGCTCTAGCGGGAGTCACCGGGGAGCTGTTTTTT
TRBV13	TRBJ1-1	NA	few	CASSFGTGGGKPTEAFF	TGTGCCAGCAGCTTCGGGACTGGGGGAGGCAAACCGACTGAAGCTTTCTTT
TRBV30	TRBJ1-5	NA	few	CAWSVHIGGNQPQHF	TGTGCCTGGAGTGTACACATTGGAGGCAATCAGCCCCAGCATTTT
TRBV2	TRBJ2-2	NA	NA	CASRSSNTGELFF	TGTGCCAGCAGGTCGAGCAACACCGGGGAGCTGTTTTTT
TRBV20-1	TRBJ1-6	NA	NA	CCARDWAGGSPLHF	TGCTGTGCTAGAGATTGGGCGGGCGGGTCACCCCTCCACTTT
TRBV4-3	TRBJ2-3	TRBD2	NA	CASSQGGRDDTQYF	TGCGCCAGCAGCCAAGGGGGGAGGGATGATACGCAGTATTTT
TRBV5-1	TRBJ2-2	NA	few	CASSWAGTNTGELFF	TGCGCCAGCAGCTGGGCCGGTACGAACACCGGGGAGCTGTTTTTT
TRBV7-6	TRBJ2-3	TRBD2	few	CASSLELAGGTDTQYF	TGTGCCAGCAGCCTAGAGCTAGCGGGGGGCACAGATACGCAGTATTTT
TRBV12-3/TRBV12-4	TRBJ1-5	NA	NA	CASSLGRASQPQHF	TGTGCCAGCAGTTTAGGGCGGGCGAGTCAGCCCCAGCATTTT
TRBV12-3/TRBV12-4	TRBJ2-1	TRBD2	NA	CASRPGLVDEQFF	TGTGCCAGCAGGCCGGGACTAGTCGATGAGCAGTTCTTC
TRBV18	TRBJ2-3	NA	many	CASSPNDMSTDTQYF	TGTGCCAGCTCACCAAACGACATGAGCACAGATACGCAGTATTTT
TRBV9	TRBJ2-3	NA	NA	CASSVEGGFTDTQYF	TGTGCCAGCAGCGTGGAGGGCGGGTTCACAGATACGCAGTATTTT
TRBV25-1	TRBJ2-3	NA	few	CASTPPWGTDTQYF	TGTGCCAGCACCCCTCCGTGGGGAACAGATACGCAGTATTTT
TRBV29-1	TRBJ2-1	NA	NA	CSVERGSGDSYNEQFF	TGCAGCGTTGAACGGGGGAGCGGAGACTCCTACAATGAGCAGTTCTTC
TRBV24-1	TRBJ2-5	NA	NA	CATSDGRRAGTQYF	TGTGCCACCAGTGATGGACGCCGGGCGGGGACCCAGTACTTC
TRBV12-3/TRBV12-4	TRBJ1-4	NA	NA	CASSFREKLFF	TGTGCCAGCAGTTTTAGGGAAAAACTGTTTTTT
TRBV6-1	TRBJ1-1	TRBD1	few	CASSPGQASEAFF	TGTGCCAGCAGCCCCGGACAGGCCTCTGAAGCTTTCTTT